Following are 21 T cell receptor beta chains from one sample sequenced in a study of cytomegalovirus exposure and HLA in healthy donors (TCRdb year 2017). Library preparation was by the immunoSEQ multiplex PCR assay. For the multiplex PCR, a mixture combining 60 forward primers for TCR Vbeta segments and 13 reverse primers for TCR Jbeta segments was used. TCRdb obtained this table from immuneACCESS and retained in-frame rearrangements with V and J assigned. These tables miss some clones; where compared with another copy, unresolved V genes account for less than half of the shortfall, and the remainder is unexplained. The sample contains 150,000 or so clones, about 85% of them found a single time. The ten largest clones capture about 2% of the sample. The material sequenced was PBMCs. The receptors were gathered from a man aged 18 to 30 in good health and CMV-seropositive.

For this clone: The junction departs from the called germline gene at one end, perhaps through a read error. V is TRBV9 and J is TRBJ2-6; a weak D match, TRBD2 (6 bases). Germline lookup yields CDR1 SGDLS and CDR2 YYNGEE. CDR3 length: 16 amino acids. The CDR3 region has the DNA TGTGCCAGCAGCGGGGGGGTAGACCAAGGGGCCAACGGCCTGACTTTC. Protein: CASSGGVDQGANGLTF.

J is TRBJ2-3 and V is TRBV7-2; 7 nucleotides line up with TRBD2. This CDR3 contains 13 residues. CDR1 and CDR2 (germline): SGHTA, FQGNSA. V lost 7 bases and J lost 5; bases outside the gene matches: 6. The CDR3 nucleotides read TGTGCCAGCACCCGAGGCGGGAGAGATACGCAGTATTTT. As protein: CASTRGGRDTQYF.

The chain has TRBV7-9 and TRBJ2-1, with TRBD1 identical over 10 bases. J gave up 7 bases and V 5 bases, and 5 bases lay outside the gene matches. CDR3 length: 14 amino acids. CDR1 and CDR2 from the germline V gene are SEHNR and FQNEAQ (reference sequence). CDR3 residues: CASSARTGGNEQFF. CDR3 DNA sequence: TGTGCCAGCAGCGCGAGGACAGGGGGGAATGAGCAGTTCTTC.

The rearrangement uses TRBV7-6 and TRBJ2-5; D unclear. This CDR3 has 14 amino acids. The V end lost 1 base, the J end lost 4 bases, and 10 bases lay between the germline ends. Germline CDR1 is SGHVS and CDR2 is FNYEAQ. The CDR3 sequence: CASSLGSISETQYF. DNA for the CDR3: TGTGCCAGCAGCTTAGGTTCCATTTCAGAGACCCAGTACTTC.

CDR3 sequence reads: CASSLGLAGANVLTF. For the CDR3, the DNA is TGTGCCAGCAGCTTAGGCCTAGCGGGGGCCAACGTCCTGACTTTC. The chain has TRBV11-2 and TRBJ2-6; a possible D gene is TRBD2 (6 bases). The germline CDR1 and CDR2 sequences are SGHAT and FQNNGV. V gave up 1 base and J gave up 4 bases, with 8 bases separating them. The CDR3 runs 15 residues.

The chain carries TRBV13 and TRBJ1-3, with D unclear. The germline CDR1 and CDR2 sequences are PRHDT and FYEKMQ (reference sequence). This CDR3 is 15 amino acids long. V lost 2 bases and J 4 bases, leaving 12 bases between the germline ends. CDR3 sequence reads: CASSLLGSGGNTIYF. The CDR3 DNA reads TGTGCCAGCAGCTTACTGGGGTCGGGGGGAAACACCATATATTTT.

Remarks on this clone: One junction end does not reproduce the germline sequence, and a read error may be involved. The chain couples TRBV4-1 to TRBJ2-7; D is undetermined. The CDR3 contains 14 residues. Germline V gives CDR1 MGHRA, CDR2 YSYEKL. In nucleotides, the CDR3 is TGTGCCAGCAGCCAAGTTGGCACCTCCTACGAGCAGTACTTC. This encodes CASSQVGTSYEQYF.

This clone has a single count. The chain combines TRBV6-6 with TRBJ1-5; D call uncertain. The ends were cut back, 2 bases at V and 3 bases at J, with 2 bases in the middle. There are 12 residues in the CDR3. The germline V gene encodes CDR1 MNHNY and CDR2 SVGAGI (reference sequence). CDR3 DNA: TGTGCCAGCAGTTACCTCAATCAGCCCCAGCATTTT. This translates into CASSYLNQPQHF.

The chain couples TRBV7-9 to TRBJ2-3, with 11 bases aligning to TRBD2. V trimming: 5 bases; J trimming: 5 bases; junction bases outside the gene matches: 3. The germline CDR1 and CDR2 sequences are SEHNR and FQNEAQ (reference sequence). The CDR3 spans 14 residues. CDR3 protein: CASSPGTSGDTQYF. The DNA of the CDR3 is TGTGCCAGCAGCCCCGGGACTAGCGGAGATACGCAGTATTTT.

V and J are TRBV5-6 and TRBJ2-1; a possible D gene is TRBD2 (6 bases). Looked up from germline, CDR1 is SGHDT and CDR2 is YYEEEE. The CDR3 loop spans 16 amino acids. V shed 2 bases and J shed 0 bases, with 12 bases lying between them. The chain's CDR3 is CASSLEAGSSYNEQFF. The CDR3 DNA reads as TGTGCCAGCAGCTTAGAAGCGGGCTCCTCCTACAATGAGCAGTTCTTC. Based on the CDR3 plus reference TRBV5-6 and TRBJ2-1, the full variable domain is DAGVTQSPTHLIKTRGQQVTLRCSPKSGHDTVSWYQQALGQGPQFIFQYYEEEERQRGNFPDRFSGHQFPNYSSELNVNALLLGDSALYLCASSLEAGSSYNEQFFGPGTRLTVL.

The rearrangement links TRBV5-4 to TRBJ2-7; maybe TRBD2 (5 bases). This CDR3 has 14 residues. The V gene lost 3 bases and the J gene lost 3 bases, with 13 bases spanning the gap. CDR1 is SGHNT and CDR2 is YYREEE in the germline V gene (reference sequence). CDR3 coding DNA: TGTGCCAGCAGCTCTCAACGAGCGGACTACGAGCAGTACTTC. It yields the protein CASSSQRADYEQYF.

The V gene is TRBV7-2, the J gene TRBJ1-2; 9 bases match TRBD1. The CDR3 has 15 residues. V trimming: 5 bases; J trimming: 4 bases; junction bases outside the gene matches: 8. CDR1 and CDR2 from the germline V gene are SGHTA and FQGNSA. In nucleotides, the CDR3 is TGTGCCAGCAGCCTTGGGACAGGGTACCTCTATGGCTACACCTTC. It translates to CASSLGTGYLYGYTF. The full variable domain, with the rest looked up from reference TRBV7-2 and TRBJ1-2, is GAGVSQSPSNKVTEKGKDVELRCDPISGHTALYWYRQSLGQGLEFLIYFQGNSAPDKSGLPSDRFSAERTGGSVSTLTIQRTQQEDSAVYLCASSLGTGYLYGYTFGSGTRLTVV.

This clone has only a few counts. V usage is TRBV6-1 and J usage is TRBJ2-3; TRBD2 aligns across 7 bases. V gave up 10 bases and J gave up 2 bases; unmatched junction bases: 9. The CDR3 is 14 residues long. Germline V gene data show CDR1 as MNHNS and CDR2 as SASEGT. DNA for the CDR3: TGTGCCATGGCAATGGGAGGGTACACAGATACGCAGTATTTT. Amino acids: CAMAMGGYTDTQYF.

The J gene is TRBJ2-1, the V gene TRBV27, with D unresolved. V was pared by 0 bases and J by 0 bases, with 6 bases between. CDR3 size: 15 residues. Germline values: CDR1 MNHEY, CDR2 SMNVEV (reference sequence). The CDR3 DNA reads TGTGCCAGCAGTTTATCTGAGAGCTCCTACAATGAGCAGTTCTTC. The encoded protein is CASSLSESSYNEQFF.

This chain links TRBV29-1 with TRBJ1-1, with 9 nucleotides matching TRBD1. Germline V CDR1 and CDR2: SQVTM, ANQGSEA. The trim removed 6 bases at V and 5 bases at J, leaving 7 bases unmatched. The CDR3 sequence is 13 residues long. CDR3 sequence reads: CSVSGTGMTEAFF. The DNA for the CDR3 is TGCAGCGTATCCGGGACAGGGATGACTGAAGCTTTCTTT.

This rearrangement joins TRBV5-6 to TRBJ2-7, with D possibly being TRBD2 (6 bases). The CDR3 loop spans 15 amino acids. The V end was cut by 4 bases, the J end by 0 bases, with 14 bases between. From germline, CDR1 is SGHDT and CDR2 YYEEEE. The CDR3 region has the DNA TGTGCCAGCAGCCAAAGCCCCGGGAGCTCCTACGAGCAGTACTTC. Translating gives CASSQSPGSSYEQYF.

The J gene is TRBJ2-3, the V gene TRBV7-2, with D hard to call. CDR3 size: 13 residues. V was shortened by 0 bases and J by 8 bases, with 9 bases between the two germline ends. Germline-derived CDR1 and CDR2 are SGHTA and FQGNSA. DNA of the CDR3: TGTGCCAGCAGCTTAGCGGCGACTGGTACGCAGTATTTT. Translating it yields CASSLAATGTQYF.

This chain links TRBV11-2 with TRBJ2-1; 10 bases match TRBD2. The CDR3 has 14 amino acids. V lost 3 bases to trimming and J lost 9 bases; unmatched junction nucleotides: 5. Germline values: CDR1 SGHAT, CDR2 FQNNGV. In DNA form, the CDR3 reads TGTGCCAGCAGCTTCCTGGGACTAGCGCTTGAGCAGTTCTTC. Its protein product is CASSFLGLALEQFF.

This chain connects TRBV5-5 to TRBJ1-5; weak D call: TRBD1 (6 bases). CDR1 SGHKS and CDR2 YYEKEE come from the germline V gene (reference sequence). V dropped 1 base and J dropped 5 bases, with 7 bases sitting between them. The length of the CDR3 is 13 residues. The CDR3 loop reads CASSLSGDQPQHF. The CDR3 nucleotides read TGTGCCAGCAGCTTGTCAGGGGATCAGCCCCAGCATTTT.

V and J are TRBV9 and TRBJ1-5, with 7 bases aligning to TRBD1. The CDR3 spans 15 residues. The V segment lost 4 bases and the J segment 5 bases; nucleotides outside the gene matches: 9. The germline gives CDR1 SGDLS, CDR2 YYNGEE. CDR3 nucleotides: TGTGCCAGCAGCCCCCGCGAGAGGGGGCATCAGCCCCAGCATTTT. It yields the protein CASSPRERGHQPQHF.

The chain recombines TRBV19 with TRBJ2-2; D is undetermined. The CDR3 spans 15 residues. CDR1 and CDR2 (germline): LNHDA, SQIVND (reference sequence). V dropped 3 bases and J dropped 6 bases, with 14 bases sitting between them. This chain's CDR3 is CASSMAGFGPGELFF. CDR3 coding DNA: TGTGCCAGTAGTATGGCAGGCTTTGGGCCCGGGGAGCTGTTTTTT.